The 18 T cell receptor beta chains below all came from one sample that was sequenced in a study of blood T cell repertoires in COVID-19. TCRdb's copy holds only in-frame clones and misses some; the assay was immunoSEQ multiplex PCR. The sample yields more than 150,000 clones, 70% to 80% seen once. Material: PBMCs or T cells enriched from blood (not recorded which). Receptors originate from a man aged 55 to 70 who had been exposed to COVID-19.

In its sample, this clone was seen a few times. The chain joins TRBV20-1 to TRBJ2-7; 10 bases align to TRBD2. CDR1 is DFQATT, CDR2 SNEGSKA, per germline (reference sequence). CDR3 length: 15 residues. The ends lost 3 bases at V and 6 bases at J; junction bases unmatched: 11. In DNA form, the CDR3 reads TGCAGTGCTAGTGTTAGCGGGAGGATGGGCCTCGAGCAGTACTTC. This sequence encodes CSASVSGRMGLEQYF.

The rearrangement uses TRBV9 and TRBJ1-3; no reliable D call. This CDR3 has 14 amino acids. Per germline, CDR1 SGDLS and CDR2 YYNGEE. V was clipped by 3 bases and J by 0 bases, with 7 bases between them. The CDR3 is CASSAPFSGNTIYF. CDR3 nucleotide sequence: TGTGCCAGCAGCGCCCCATTCTCTGGAAACACCATATATTTT.

The V and J genes are TRBV18 and TRBJ2-1, with D unresolved. This CDR3 comprises 14 residues. Trimming removed 3 bases at V and 6 bases at J, with 12 bases between. Germline V gene lookup returns CDR1 KGHSH and CDR2 LQKENI. CDR3 protein: CASSPTDIRNEQFF. The DNA of the CDR3 is TGTGCCAGCTCACCCACCGACATCCGCAATGAGCAGTTCTTC.

The chain is built from TRBV7-2 and TRBJ1-1; 7 bases line up with TRBD1. V shed 5 bases and J 6 bases; nucleotides not matched to a gene: 12. The CDR3 is 15 amino acids. The germline V gene encodes CDR1 SGHTA and CDR2 FQGNSA. The CDR3 reads CASSILQGWIAEAFF. The CDR3 bases are TGTGCCAGCAGCATATTACAGGGGTGGATCGCTGAAGCTTTCTTT.

This clone was counted between two and nine times. The V call is TRBV24-1, the J call TRBJ2-7, with a weak D call TRBD1 (7 bases). The CDR3 length is 16 residues. CDR1 is KGHDR, CDR2 SFDVKD, per germline. The germline V and J ends were trimmed by 3 bases and 7 bases, with 21 bases remaining between them. Here the CDR3 reads CATSDTRQGLLGEQYF. The CDR3 nucleotides read TGTGCCACCAGTGATACCCGACAGGGACTTTTAGGGGAGCAGTACTTC.

The chain combines TRBV5-1 with TRBJ2-1, with 7 bases aligning to TRBD2. Germline assignment: CDR1 SGHRS and CDR2 YFSETQ. V was clipped by 5 bases and J by 8 bases; unmatched bases: 10. The CDR3 is 14 residues long. The CDR3 region has the DNA TGCGCCAGCAGTTTGCGGCGGGAGCCCTATGAGCAGTTCTTC. Translated, it gives CASSLRREPYEQFF.

The DNA of the CDR3 is TGTGCCAGCAGCGTAGGTCGACAGGGGGCGACTTATGAGACCCAGTACTTC. Translation gives CASSVGRQGATYETQYF. V usage is TRBV9 and J usage is TRBJ2-5; 10 nucleotides match TRBD1. Losses at the gene ends were 0 bases for V and 5 bases for J; bases not matched to a gene: 10. Germline CDR1 and CDR2: SGDLS and YYNGEE. The CDR3 covers 17 residues.

This clone was recorded a few times. The chain joins TRBV2 to TRBJ2-2; TRBD1 matches 8 bases. This CDR3 region has 18 residues. V lost 5 bases, J lost 0 bases, and 11 bases stayed unmatched. Looked up from germline, CDR1 is SNHLY and CDR2 is FYNNEI. CDR3 sequence (DNA): TGTGCCAGCAGTAAGAAAGTCCCGGGACAGGCGAACACCGGGGAGCTGTTTTTT. Translated: CASSKKVPGQANTGELFF.

The chain recombines TRBV19 with TRBJ2-3; the match to TRBD2 covers 12 bases. J was trimmed by 6 bases and V by 3 bases; bases with no gene match: 7. This CDR3 comprises 16 residues. Germline V lookup: CDR1 LNHDA, CDR2 SQIVND (reference sequence). CDR3 coding DNA: TGTGCCAGTAGTATCCTAGCGGGAGGGCCTGGGGATACGCAGTATTTT. Its translation is CASSILAGGPGDTQYF.

The chain employs TRBV27 and TRBJ2-1; TRBD2 is a possible D gene (5 bases). CDR3 size: 15 residues. Trimming took 6 bases from V and 0 from J, leaving 12 bases between them. CDR1 is MNHEY, CDR2 SMNVEV, per germline (reference sequence). The CDR3 reads CASRAGSSSYNEQFF. DNA of the CDR3: TGTGCCAGCAGGGCGGGCTCGAGCTCCTACAATGAGCAGTTCTTC.

The chain has TRBV19 and TRBJ1-6; TRBD1 matches 7 bases. This CDR3 spans 15 amino acids. Germline assignment: CDR1 LNHDA and CDR2 SQIVND (reference sequence). Trimming at V came to 8 bases and at J to 8 bases, leaving 12 bases not matched to a gene. The DNA for the CDR3 is TGTGCCAGTCGATTCGACAGGGCGTCCTATTCACCCCTCCACTTT. Translated: CASRFDRASYSPLHF.

CDR3 protein: CASSLAGGPYYLTDTQYF. CDR3 coding DNA: TGTGCCAGCTCTCTAGCGGGAGGGCCATACTACCTCACAGATACGCAGTATTTT. This chain connects TRBV27 to TRBJ2-3; 12 nucleotides agree with TRBD2. The CDR3 sequence is 18 residues long. V gave up 8 bases and J gave up 2 bases; unmatched junction bases: 14. CDR1 is MNHEY, CDR2 SMNVEV, per germline (reference sequence).

The chain uses TRBV11-2 and TRBJ1-4; possibly TRBD1 for D (6 bases). There are 14 residues in the CDR3. Deletions cut 1 base from V and 3 bases from J, with 6 bases between. Germline assignment: CDR1 SGHAT and CDR2 FQNNGV. For the CDR3, the DNA is TGTGCCAGCAGCTTAGGGACAGCTAATGAAAAACTGTTTTTT. Translated, it gives CASSLGTANEKLFF.

The V call is TRBV5-1, the J call TRBJ1-2; D gene unclear. V lost 0 bases to trimming and J lost 3 bases, with 6 bases between them. The CDR3 is 13 amino acids. CDR1 and CDR2 (germline): SGHRS, YFSETQ. The chain's CDR3 is CASSLADYYGYTF. For the CDR3, the DNA is TGCGCCAGCAGCTTGGCGGACTACTATGGCTACACCTTC.

V usage is TRBV19 and J usage is TRBJ1-1, with 8 bases lining up with TRBD1. After removal of 1 base from V and 2 bases from J, the junction contained 3 bases not matched to a gene. Germline assignment: CDR1 LNHDA and CDR2 SQIVND (reference sequence). The CDR3 length is 15 residues. Here the CDR3 DNA reads TGTGCCAGTAGTATAGTCCCAGGGGGCAACACTGAAGCTTTCTTT. Translated: CASSIVPGGNTEAFF.

Points on this clone: The same CDR3 can be traced to other DNA sequences in this sample. This rearrangement joins TRBV6-6 to TRBJ2-7; the D gene is possibly TRBD1 (5 bases). The germline V and J ends were trimmed by 6 bases and 3 bases, with 9 bases remaining between them. The CDR3 runs 12 residues. Germline CDR1 and CDR2: MNHNY and SVGAGI (reference sequence). The CDR3 spells CASSQTGYEQYF. CDR3 bases: TGTGCCAGCAGCCAAACAGGCTACGAGCAGTACTTC.

The V call is TRBV30, the J call TRBJ1-2; 7 nucleotides match TRBD1. Germline CDR1 reads GTSNPN; CDR2 reads SVGIG (reference sequence). The ends lost 2 bases at V and 4 bases at J; junction bases unmatched: 10. The CDR3 consists of 15 residues. This CDR3 reads CAWSRETGLGYGYTF. Written as DNA, the CDR3 is TGTGCCTGGAGTAGAGAGACAGGGCTTGGCTATGGCTACACCTTC.

The CDR3 here is CASSPAGNTGELFF. The CDR3 region has the DNA TGTGCCAGCAGCCCCGCCGGGAACACCGGGGAGCTGTTTTTT. The chain carries TRBV7-3 and TRBJ2-2, with D uncertain. The V end lost 5 bases, the J end lost 1 base, and 8 bases lay between the germline ends. CDR1 is SGHTA, CDR2 FQGTGA, per germline. The CDR3 consists of 14 residues.